This T cell receptor (beta chain) was observed in a study of blood T cell repertoires in COVID-19. Assay used: immunoSEQ multiplex PCR; TCRdb lists only in-frame clones, some missing. The sample gives around 150,000 clones, around 88% of which show up once; about 5% is in the top ten. This clone has just one count. This clonotype was obtained from a human donor in a cohort sampled during active COVID-19. Sequences were obtained from peripheral blood.

The CDR3 region is CASRPSGAGELFF. The CDR3 DNA sequence: TGTGCCAGCCGACCGTCGGGGGCCGGGGAGCTGTTTTTT. V gene TRBV6-5 combines with J gene TRBJ2-2; possibly TRBD2 for D (6 bases). V lost 8 bases and J 6 bases, leaving 13 bases between the germline ends. CDR3 length: 13 amino acids. The germline V gene encodes CDR1 MNHEY and CDR2 SVGAGI.